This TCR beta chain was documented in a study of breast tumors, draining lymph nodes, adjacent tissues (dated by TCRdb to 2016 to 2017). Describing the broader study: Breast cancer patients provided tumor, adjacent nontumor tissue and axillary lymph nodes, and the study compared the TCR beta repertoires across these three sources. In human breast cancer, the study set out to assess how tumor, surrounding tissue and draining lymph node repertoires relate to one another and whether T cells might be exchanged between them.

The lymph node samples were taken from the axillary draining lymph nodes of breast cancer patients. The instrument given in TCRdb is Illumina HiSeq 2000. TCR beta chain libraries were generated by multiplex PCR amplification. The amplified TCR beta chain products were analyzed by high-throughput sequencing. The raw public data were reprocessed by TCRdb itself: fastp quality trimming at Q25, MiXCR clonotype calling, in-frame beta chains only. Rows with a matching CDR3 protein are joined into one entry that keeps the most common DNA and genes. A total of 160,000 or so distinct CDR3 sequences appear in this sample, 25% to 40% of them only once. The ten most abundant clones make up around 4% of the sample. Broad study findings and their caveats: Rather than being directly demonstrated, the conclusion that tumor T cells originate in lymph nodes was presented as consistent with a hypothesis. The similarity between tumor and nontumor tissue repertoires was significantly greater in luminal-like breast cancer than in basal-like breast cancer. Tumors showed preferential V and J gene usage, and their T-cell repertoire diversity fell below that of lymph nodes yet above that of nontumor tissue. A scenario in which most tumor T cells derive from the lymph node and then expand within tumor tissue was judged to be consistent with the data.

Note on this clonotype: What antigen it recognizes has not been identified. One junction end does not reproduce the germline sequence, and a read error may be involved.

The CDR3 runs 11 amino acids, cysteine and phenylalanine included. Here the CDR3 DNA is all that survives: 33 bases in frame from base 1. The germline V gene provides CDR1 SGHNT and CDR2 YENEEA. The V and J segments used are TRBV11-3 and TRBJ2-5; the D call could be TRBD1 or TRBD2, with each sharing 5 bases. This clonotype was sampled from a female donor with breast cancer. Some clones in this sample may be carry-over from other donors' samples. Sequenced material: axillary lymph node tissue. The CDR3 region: CASSQGETPYF. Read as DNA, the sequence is TGTGCCAGCAGCCAGGGAGAGACCCCGTACTTC.